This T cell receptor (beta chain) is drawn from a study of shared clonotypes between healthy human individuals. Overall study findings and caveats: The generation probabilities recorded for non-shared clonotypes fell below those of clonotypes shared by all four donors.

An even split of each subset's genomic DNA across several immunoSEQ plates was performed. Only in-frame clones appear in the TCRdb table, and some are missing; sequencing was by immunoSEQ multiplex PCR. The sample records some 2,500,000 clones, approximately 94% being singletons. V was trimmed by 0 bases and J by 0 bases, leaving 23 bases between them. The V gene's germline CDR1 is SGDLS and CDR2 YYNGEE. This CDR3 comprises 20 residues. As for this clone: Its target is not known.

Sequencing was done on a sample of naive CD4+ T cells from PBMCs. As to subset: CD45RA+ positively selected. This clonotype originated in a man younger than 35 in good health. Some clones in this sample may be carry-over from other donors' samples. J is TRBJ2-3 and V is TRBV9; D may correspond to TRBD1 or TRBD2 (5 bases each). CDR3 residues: CASSVAVIWDPTPSTDTQYF. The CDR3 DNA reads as TGTGCCAGCAGCGTAGCAGTGATATGGGACCCAACTCCTAGCACAGATACGCAGTATTTT.